These 3 T cell receptor beta chains came from one sample sequenced in a study of blood T cell repertoires in COVID-19. Measured with immunoSEQ multiplex PCR; TCRdb has only the in-frame clones, and not every one. This sample has 95,000 to 150,000 clones, with approximately 92% found just once. Sequenced sample: peripheral blood. The source of these receptors is a man between 70 and 80 years old with active or convalescent COVID-19.

V usage is TRBV5-1 and J usage is TRBJ2-3; maybe TRBD2 (6 bases). There are 15 residues in the CDR3. Germline assignment: CDR1 SGHRS and CDR2 YFSETQ. The V and J ends lost 4 bases and 3 bases respectively, with 15 bases between them. DNA for the CDR3: TGCGCCAGCAGCCCTCTTGGAGGGACGACAGATACGCAGTATTTT. Translation gives CASSPLGGTTDTQYF.

This clone has only one observation. The V gene is TRBV9, the J gene TRBJ1-5; TRBD1 matches 10 bases. The CDR3 is 15 residues long. Germline V gene sequence: CDR1 SGDLS, CDR2 YYNGEE. J gave up 5 bases and V 0 bases, and 2 bases lay outside the gene matches. Here the CDR3 reads CASSVGGTGDQPQHF. CDR3 DNA: TGTGCCAGCAGCGTAGGTGGGACAGGGGATCAGCCCCAGCATTTT.

This chain joins TRBV28 and TRBJ1-2; TRBD1 matches at 7 bases. CDR3 size: 16 residues. The V and J ends lost 7 bases and 0 bases, in that order; junction bases with no gene match: 11. Germline loops: CDR1 MDHEN, CDR2 SYDVKM. CDR3 region: CASTKGAGRANYGYTF. The CDR3, as DNA: TGTGCCAGCACCAAGGGGGCAGGCAGAGCTAACTATGGCTACACCTTC.